Sequencing of this TCR beta chain was carried out in a study of type 1 and type 2 diabetes patients. Amplification started from genomic DNA. The TCR beta CDR3 region was amplified using 30 forward and 13 reverse primers. TCRdb independently ran MiXCR on the multiplex PCR reads; one entry per CDR3 protein. The sample lists under 300,000 distinct CDR3 sequences; more than 45% were seen once. This CDR3 comprises 15 residues. CDR1 is SGHTA and CDR2 is FQGTGA in the germline V gene. The V segment lost 4 bases and the J segment 5 bases; nucleotides outside the gene matches: 6. This chain joins TRBV7-3 and TRBJ2-5, with 11 nucleotides matching TRBD2. Sequenced material: peripheral blood mononuclear cells (PBMCs). This clonotype was sampled from a man aged 18 to 29 with type 2 diabetes. CDR3 in DNA: TGTGCCAGCAGCTCCCTAGCGGGGGGTGATGAGACCCAGTACTTC. Residues: CASSSLAGGDETQYF.